These T cell receptor beta chains were read from a single sample in a study of cytomegalovirus exposure and HLA in healthy donors. Only in-frame clones appear in the TCRdb table, and some are missing; sequencing was by immunoSEQ multiplex PCR. The sample holds about 190,000 clones, approximately 82% seen once. Sequenced material: PBMCs. The source is a woman in her twenties or thirties in good health and CMV-seronegative. The CDR3 runs from the conserved cysteine through the conserved F or W.

j_gene,v_gene,len,CDR3aa
TRBJ2-5,TRBV5-4,13,CASSSGGKETQYF
TRBJ1-1,TRBV28,12,CASSFGAAEAFF
TRBJ2-5,TRBV29-1,15,CSVLFARVSQETQYF
TRBJ2-2,TRBV6-5,13,CASTGSATGELFF
TRBJ2-3,TRBV5-6,13,CASSQGAADTQYF
TRBJ1-2,TRBV5-1,15,CASSLEGAAYYGYTF
TRBJ1-2,TRBV5-1,13,CASSVGTGYGYTF
TRBJ2-7,TRBV7-9,15,CASSLAKSGSNEQYF
TRBJ2-3,TRBV6-6,15,CASRSRQGALDTQYF
TRBJ2-1,TRBV7-2,13,CASSLLAEYEQFF
-,TRBV14,15,CASSQGIAGVYEQYF
TRBJ2-5,TRBV25-1,16,CASSELGVEAKETQYF
TRBJ2-3,TRBV7-2,15,CASSLTREATDTQYF